This is a list of T cell receptor beta chains from one sample in a study of T cell repertoires in cytomegalovirus infection. Each CDR3 protein is one row after TCRdb ran MiXCR on the reads. Of fewer than 200,000 distinct CDR3 sequences in the sample, roughly an eighth were seen once. The sequenced sample consisted of PBMCs. These receptors were obtained from a human donor in good health (CMV status not recorded). Some clones in this sample may be carry-over from other donors' samples. The CDR3 runs from the conserved cysteine through the conserved F or W. A D gene is named only where the DNA matches it firmly. Rows give clone size only sometimes, using once, few, many, or a class for an expanded clone.

d_call,j_call,v_call,clone_size,cdr3_aa,cdr3_nt
NA,TRBJ1-1,TRBV5-1,NA,CASSLTGMSAFF,TGCGCCAGCAGCTTGACTGGGATGTCAGCTTTCTTT
TRBD2,TRBJ2-1,TRBV6-5,NA,CASSYSGPSGDNEQFF,TGTGCCAGCAGTTACTCGGGGCCTAGCGGAGACAATGAGCAGTTCTTC
NA,TRBJ2-7,TRBV27,NA,CASSLRVSSEPYEQYF,TGTGCCAGCAGTTTACGGGTCTCCTCGGAACCTTACGAGCAGTACTTC
NA,TRBJ2-2,TRBV10-3,few,CAISDRSGPNTGELFF,TGTGCCATCAGTGACAGGAGCGGGCCGAACACCGGGGAGCTGTTTTTT
NA,TRBJ2-2,TRBV29-1,NA,CSAESGTRNTGELFF,TGCAGCGCTGAGTCCGGGACGCGGAACACCGGGGAGCTGTTTTTT
NA,TRBJ1-1,TRBV19,few,CASRMTRDTEAFF,TGTGCCAGTAGGATGACCCGGGACACTGAAGCTTTCTTT
NA,TRBJ2-5,TRBV20-1,NA,CSAQGRGIHQETQYF,TGCAGTGCTCAAGGGAGAGGGATTCATCAAGAGACCCAGTACTTC
NA,TRBJ2-7,TRBV7-6,once,CASSFVGNGYEQYF,TGTGCCAGCAGCTTTGTCGGGAACGGCTACGAGCAGTACTTC
TRBD1,TRBJ2-2,TRBV28,many,CASINRGNTGELFF,TGTGCCAGCATCAACAGGGGGAACACCGGGGAGCTGTTTTTT
TRBD1,TRBJ2-7,TRBV7-9,many,CASSFGTGGARSSYEQYF,TGTGCCAGCAGCTTCGGGACAGGGGGCGCGCGGAGCTCCTACGAGCAGTACTTC
NA,TRBJ1-6,TRBV7-9,few,CASSLAQRGSSYNSPLHF,TGTGCCAGCAGCTTAGCGCAACGGGGGAGCTCCTATAATTCACCCCTCCACTTT
TRBD1,TRBJ2-1,TRBV7-9,NA,CASSFPETGAYNEQFF,TGTGCCAGCAGCTTCCCGGAAACAGGGGCCTACAATGAGCAGTTCTTC
NA,TRBJ1-1,TRBV18,NA,CASSDTYTEAFF,TGTGCCAGCTCAGACACATACACTGAAGCTTTCTTT
NA,TRBJ1-5,TRBV19,many,CATTPTGVLRNQPQHF,TGTGCCACCACGCCAACGGGGGTTCTACGCAATCAGCCCCAGCATTTT
NA,TRBJ2-1,TRBV7-2,few,CASSLPRLGEQFF,TGTGCCAGCAGCCTCCCAAGACTCGGTGAGCAGTTCTTC
TRBD2,TRBJ2-5,TRBV7-7,few,CASGGQIEETQYF,TGTGCTAGCGGGGGACAGATCGAAGAGACCCAGTACTTC
TRBD1,TRBJ2-5,TRBV7-2,few,CASSAGTGPRETQYF,TGTGCCAGCAGCGCCGGGACAGGGCCTCGAGAGACCCAGTACTTC
NA,TRBJ2-7,TRBV29-1,NA,CSVEDRGSTYEQYF,TGCAGCGTTGAAGATCGGGGCTCGACCTACGAGCAGTACTTC
NA,TRBJ1-1,TRBV7-3,NA,CASSLTMNTEALF,TGTGCCAGCAGCTTAACGATGAACACTGAAGCTTTATTT
NA,TRBJ2-5,TRBV7-2,NA,CASSSTIKDRLFF,TGTGCCAGCAGCTCTACCATTAAGGACCGACTATTCTTC
TRBD2,TRBJ2-7,TRBV27,many,CASSNGGSSYEQYF,TGTGCCAGCAGTAACGGCGGGAGCTCCTACGAGCAGTACTTC
TRBD1,TRBJ2-5,TRBV6-2/TRBV6-3,NA,CASSNPGGAETQYF,TGTGCCAGCAGTAACCCAGGGGGCGCGGAGACCCAGTACTTC
TRBD2,TRBJ2-5,TRBV6-5,few,CASSQKREEKETQYF,TGTGCCAGCAGTCAGAAGCGGGAGGAGAAAGAGACCCAGTACTTC
NA,TRBJ2-7,TRBV5-6,NA,CASSSPERWHGQYF,TGTGCCAGCAGCTCGCCGGAGAGGTGGCACGGGCAGTACTTC
NA,TRBJ1-2,TRBV6-1,NA,CASSDDGQFRSGYTF,TGTGCCAGCAGTGATGATGGACAGTTTCGGTCCGGCTACACCTTC
TRBD2,TRBJ2-5,TRBV7-3,NA,CASSTTPGLGETQYF,TGTGCCAGCAGCACAACGCCGGGACTAGGGGAGACCCAGTACTTC
TRBD1,TRBJ2-1,TRBV5-1,many,CASSSIGGGYNEQFF,TGCGCCAGCAGCTCAATAGGGGGCGGCTACAATGAGCAGTTCTTC
NA,TRBJ2-3,TRBV5-5,many,CASTPAGRVTDTQYF,TGTGCCAGCACCCCTGCGGGGCGCGTCACAGATACGCAGTATTTT
TRBD1,TRBJ2-6,TRBV5-3,NA,CASSSGQGGTGANVLTF,TGTGCCAGCAGCTCGGGACAGGGGGGAACTGGGGCCAACGTCCTGACTTTC
NA,TRBJ1-6,TRBV5-1,many,CASSLKGNSPLHF,TGCGCCAGCAGCTTGAAGGGAAATTCACCCCTCCACTTT
TRBD2,TRBJ2-1,TRBV28,many,CASSYGLAGGGGQFF,TGTGCCAGCAGTTACGGACTAGCGGGAGGAGGGGGGCAGTTCTTC
NA,TRBJ1-3,TRBV5-1,few,CASSLDPSGNTIYF,TGCGCCAGCAGCTTGGACCCCTCTGGAAACACCATATATTTT
TRBD1,TRBJ2-1,TRBV7-8,many,CASNLISGTGWANEQFF,TGTGCCAGCAACTTAATAAGCGGGACAGGGTGGGCCAATGAGCAGTTCTTC
NA,TRBJ2-5,TRBV7-3,many,CASSPIRTVKETQYF,TGTGCCAGCAGCCCGATAAGGACAGTTAAAGAGACCCAGTACTTC
TRBD2,TRBJ2-7,TRBV28,many,CASSILAGDYEQYF,TGTGCCAGCAGTATACTAGCGGGAGATTACGAGCAGTACTTC
TRBD2,TRBJ2-5,TRBV20-1,NA,CSTFSGGETQYF,TGCAGTACTTTTAGCGGGGGTGAGACCCAGTACTTC
TRBD2,TRBJ2-1,TRBV29-1,NA,CSVGLPRLAAPNEQFF,TGCAGCGTTGGGCTCCCCAGACTAGCGGCCCCGAATGAGCAGTTCTTC
NA,TRBJ1-5,TRBV28,many,CASSGESLGNQPQHF,TGTGCCAGCAGTGGGGAAAGCTTGGGCAATCAGCCCCAGCATTTT
NA,TRBJ2-1,TRBV12-3/TRBV12-4,NA,CASSPYSGPEQFF,TGTGCCAGCAGCCCCTATTCGGGCCCTGAGCAGTTCTTC
NA,TRBJ1-2,TRBV7-2,NA,CASSLAPVKGHYTF,TGTGCCAGCAGCTTAGCGCCAGTGAAGGGACACTACACCTTC
TRBD2,TRBJ2-7,TRBV28,few,CASSLARELGEQYF,TGTGCCAGCAGTTTGGCGCGGGAGTTAGGCGAGCAGTACTTC
TRBD1,TRBJ1-1,TRBV15,NA,CATSTGGVNTEAFF,TGTGCCACCAGCACAGGGGGGGTGAACACTGAAGCTTTCTTT
NA,TRBJ2-1,TRBV25-1,NA,CASREGARPEQFF,TGTGCCAGCAGGGAGGGGGCGCGCCCTGAGCAGTTCTTC
TRBD2,TRBJ2-1,TRBV20-1,NA,CSARGLAGRYNEQFF,TGCAGTGCTAGAGGGCTAGCGGGACGCTACAATGAGCAGTTCTTC
NA,TRBJ1-6,TRBV7-9,many,CASSSLGVTKNSPLHF,TGTGCCAGCAGCTCTCTGGGGGTTACGAAGAATTCACCCCTCCACTTT
NA,TRBJ1-6,TRBV7-3,NA,CASSLWNNSPLHF,TGTGCCAGCAGCTTATGGAATAATTCACCCCTCCACTTT
NA,TRBJ2-6,TRBV30,once,CAWRRGGTSGANVLTF,TGTGCCTGGAGGCGGGGAGGTACCTCTGGGGCCAACGTCCTGACTTTC
NA,TRBJ2-3,TRBV7-2,many,CASSLDPGWTDTQYF,TGTGCCAGCAGCTTAGATCCGGGGTGGACAGATACGCAGTATTTT
NA,TRBJ2-1,TRBV12-3/TRBV12-4,few,CASSQKRASYNEQFF,TGTGCCAGCAGCCAAAAAAGGGCCTCCTACAATGAGCAGTTCTTC
NA,TRBJ1-5,TRBV12-3/TRBV12-4,NA,CAICRGNSNQPQHF,TGTGCCATCTGTAGGGGTAATAGCAATCAGCCCCAGCATTTT
NA,TRBJ1-1,TRBV25-1,many,CASSELGNTEAFF,TGTGCCAGCAGTGAATTAGGGAACACTGAAGCTTTCTTT
TRBD2,TRBJ2-5,TRBV7-2,many,CASSSSGIETQYF,TGTGCCAGCAGCTCTAGCGGGATTGAGACCCAGTACTTC
NA,TRBJ1-1,TRBV12-3/TRBV12-4,many,CASSLGPGAGTEAFF,TGTGCCAGCAGTTTAGGTCCAGGGGCGGGCACTGAAGCTTTCTTT
TRBD2,TRBJ2-7,TRBV6-1,few,CASSDASGSTPYEQYF,TGTGCCAGCAGTGATGCTAGCGGGAGTACCCCCTACGAGCAGTACTTC
NA,TRBJ2-5,TRBV11-2,few,CASSSGPGARETQYF,TGTGCCAGCAGCTCGGGACCCGGCGCACGAGAGACCCAGTACTTC
TRBD1,TRBJ2-7,TRBV20-1,NA,CSARNRDRVYEQYF,TGCAGTGCTAGAAACCGGGACAGGGTATACGAGCAGTACTTC
NA,TRBJ2-7,TRBV12-3/TRBV12-4,NA,CASGGYWGVEQYF,TGTGCCAGCGGGGGTTATTGGGGTGTCGAGCAGTACTTC
NA,TRBJ2-5,TRBV7-2,many,CASSLVGGPGETQYF,TGTGCCAGCAGCTTAGTCGGGGGCCCGGGAGAGACCCAGTACTTC
NA,TRBJ1-3,TRBV12-5,many,CASGSPRGGSSGNTIYF,TGTGCTAGTGGTTCCCCCCGCGGGGGTTCCTCTGGAAACACCATATATTTT
NA,TRBJ1-5,TRBV6-6,few,CASTQSRDNQPQHF,TGTGCCAGCACCCAGTCCAGGGACAATCAGCCCCAGCATTTT